These 27 T cell receptor beta chains were sequenced from one sample in a study of blood T cell repertoires in COVID-19. Repertoires were generated with immunoSEQ multiplex PCR, while TCRdb's copy carries only in-frame clones and drops some. This sample yields 200,000 to 250,000 clones, of which 92% are seen a single time; around 1.2% belongs to the top ten. What was sequenced was peripheral blood. These receptor sequences come from a young man with acute or convalescent COVID-19.

This clone has only one observation. This sequence joins TRBV30 and TRBJ2-3; D is possibly TRBD2 (6 bases). The V gene lost 2 bases and the J gene lost 3 bases, with 12 bases spanning the gap. Germline V CDR1 and CDR2: GTSNPN, SVGIG (reference sequence). This CDR3 has 14 amino acids. This CDR3 is CAWSTGVETDTQYF. CDR3 nucleotide sequence: TGTGCCTGGAGTACGGGAGTCGAAACAGATACGCAGTATTTT.

The chain recombines TRBV28 with TRBJ1-4; D possibly corresponds to TRBD1 (5 bases). V was pared by 4 bases and J by 5 bases, with 14 bases between. There are 15 residues in the CDR3. Germline V CDR1 and CDR2: MDHEN, SYDVKM. CDR3 sequence (DNA): TGTGCCAGCAGTTCCGGAGGGACGGGAAATGAAAAACTGTTTTTT. Translated, it gives CASSSGGTGNEKLFF.

The genes are TRBV7-9 and TRBJ1-5; D not certain. Trimming shortened V by 5 bases and J by 1 base, and 9 bases separated the two germline ends. Germline V gene sequence: CDR1 SEHNR, CDR2 FQNEAQ (reference sequence). The CDR3 sequence is 14 residues long. As DNA, the CDR3 is TGTGCCAGCAGCCAGGACTTAAGCAATCAGCCCCAGCATTTT. Its protein is CASSQDLSNQPQHF.

The rearrangement links TRBV29-1 to TRBJ2-7, with 9 bases fitting TRBD1. Trimming removed 4 bases from V and 2 bases from J; junction bases left unmatched: 6. The CDR3 extends over 14 amino acids. Germline lookup yields CDR1 SQVTM and CDR2 ANQGSEA. The CDR3 loop reads CSVGPGTGTYEQYF. The CDR3 nucleotides are TGCAGCGTTGGCCCCGGGACAGGGACCTACGAGCAGTACTTC.

Notes on this clone: This same CDR3 is encoded by further DNA sequences in the sample. V gene TRBV3-1 (or the pseudogene TRBV3-2) combines with J gene TRBJ1-5; a possible D gene is TRBD1 (5 bases). Germline V gene data show CDR1 as LGHDT and CDR2 as YNNKEL (reference sequence). Trimming cost V 3 bases and J 6 bases, with 9 bases left between them. This CDR3 contains 13 residues. The CDR3 is CASSQGGGQPQHF. CDR3 nucleotide sequence: TGTGCCAGCAGCCAGGGGGGGGGTCAGCCCCAGCATTTT.

The chain carries TRBV11-1 and TRBJ2-5; TRBD2 matches at 8 bases. V lost 2 bases to trimming and J lost 9 bases; unmatched junction nucleotides: 8. The CDR3 is 14 amino acids. CDR1 and CDR2 from the germline V gene are SGHAT and FQDESV (reference sequence). CDR3 region: CASSLPGLAVAQYF. The CDR3 DNA reads TGTGCCAGCAGCTTACCTGGACTAGCCGTGGCCCAGTACTTC. Full variable domain (outside the CDR3, taken from reference TRBV11-1 and TRBJ2-5): EAEVAQSPRYKITEKSQAVAFWCDPISGHATLYWYRQILGQGPELLVQFQDESVVDDSQLPKDRFSAERLKGVDSTLKIQPAELGDSAMYLCASSLPGLAVAQYFGPGTRLLVL.

V gene TRBV6-5 combines with J gene TRBJ2-7; weak D call: TRBD1 (5 bases). Germline V gives CDR1 MNHEY, CDR2 SVGAGI. The germline V and J ends were trimmed by 7 bases and 4 bases, with 20 bases remaining between them. The CDR3 extends over 15 amino acids. The CDR3 protein is CASIPRGRYGYEQYF. DNA for the CDR3: TGTGCCAGCATTCCAAGGGGCAGGTATGGATACGAGCAGTACTTC.

V gene TRBV7-9 combines with J gene TRBJ1-4; TRBD1 agrees at 7 bases. V shed 0 bases and J 6 bases; nucleotides not matched to a gene: 7. Germline V gene lookup returns CDR1 SEHNR and CDR2 FQNEAQ (reference sequence). The CDR3 is made up of 16 amino acids. CDR3 coding DNA: TGTGCCAGCAGCTTAGCCTGGCGACAGGGTTATGAAAAACTGTTTTTT. Amino acid sequence: CASSLAWRQGYEKLFF.

This clone was picked up one time. The chain couples TRBV27 to TRBJ1-6; possible D gene TRBD1, 6 bases. Germline assignment: CDR1 MNHEY and CDR2 SMNVEV (reference sequence). This CDR3 is built from 15 residues. V lost 8 bases and J lost 3, with 14 bases in between. Written as DNA, the CDR3 is TGTGCCAGCTCAGTACAACAGGGCTATAATTCACCCCTCCACTTT. Translation gives CASSVQQGYNSPLHF.

The genes are TRBV6-5 and TRBJ2-7, with D possibly being TRBD2 (5 bases). V lost 6 bases and J 2 bases, leaving 5 bases between the germline ends. The CDR3 is 11 amino acids. CDR1 MNHEY and CDR2 SVGAGI come from the germline V gene. Here the CDR3 reads CASRGAYEQYF. CDR3 nucleotide sequence: TGTGCCAGCAGGGGAGCCTACGAGCAGTACTTC.

V gene TRBV5-1 combines with J gene TRBJ2-3; 10 bases line up with TRBD2. This CDR3 contains 16 residues. Germline V gene sequence: CDR1 SGHRS, CDR2 YFSETQ. The trim removed 1 base at V and 4 bases at J, leaving 6 bases unmatched. The DNA for the CDR3 is TGCGCCAGCAGCTTGAACGTCCTAGCGGGAGCAGATACGCAGTATTTT. It translates to CASSLNVLAGADTQYF. Variable domain in full (rest from reference TRBV5-1 and TRBJ2-3): KAGVTQTPRYLIKTRGQQVTLSCSPISGHRSVSWYQQTPGQGLQFLFEYFSETQRNKGNFPGRFSGRQFSNSRSEMNVSTLELGDSALYLCASSLNVLAGADTQYFGPGTRLTVL.

The rearrangement links TRBV19 to TRBJ1-1, with 9 nucleotides matching TRBD1. The CDR3 is made up of 15 amino acids. In germline, CDR1 is LNHDA, CDR2 SQIVND (reference sequence). Trimming cost V 10 bases and J 0 bases; bases outside gene matches: 9. For the CDR3, the DNA is TGTGCCACCCAAACAGGGGGCGCATTGAACACTGAAGCTTTCTTT. It codes for CATQTGGALNTEAFF.

CDR3 DNA sequence: TGTGCCAGCAGCCTAAGGGACAGACTGTTTTTT. Translated: CASSLRDRLFF. V usage is TRBV28 and J usage is TRBJ1-4; 7 bases line up with TRBD1. V lost 6 bases to trimming and J lost 13 bases; unmatched junction nucleotides: 5. The germline V gene has CDR1 MDHEN and CDR2 SYDVKM. The CDR3 spans 11 residues.

The count of this clone is one. This chain joins TRBV7-6 and TRBJ2-7, with D perhaps TRBD1 (7 bases). V lost 4 bases, J lost 5 bases, and 21 bases lay in between. CDR1 and CDR2 from the germline V gene are SGHVS and FNYEAQ. This CDR3 comprises 16 residues. The CDR3 DNA reads TGTGCCAGCAGCTCACAAGGAGGGGGCCGTGGGAACGAGCAGTACTTC. Amino acid sequence: CASSSQGGGRGNEQYF.

CDR3 residues: CASSSQGAGGLSEQFF. CDR3 nucleotide sequence: TGCGCCAGCAGCTCCCAGGGGGCCGGGGGCCTCAGTGAGCAGTTCTTC. V is TRBV4-1 and J is TRBJ2-1; 8 nucleotides align to TRBD1. The CDR3 sequence is 16 residues long. Germline V lookup: CDR1 MGHRA, CDR2 YSYEKL. V shed 5 bases, J shed 9 bases, and the junction held 15 bases outside the gene matches.

This clone was detected only once. The chain employs TRBV6-4 and TRBJ1-1; D gene uncertain. The germline V and J ends were trimmed by 5 bases and 4 bases, with 11 bases remaining between them. The germline V gene encodes CDR1 MRHNA and CDR2 SNTAGT. The CDR3 has 13 amino acids. Here the CDR3 reads CASSSHRSTEAFF. The CDR3 nucleotides read TGTGCCAGCAGTAGTCACAGAAGCACTGAAGCTTTCTTT.

The chain is built from TRBV6-5 and TRBJ1-2; maybe TRBD1 (6 bases). The CDR3 totals 16 residues. Germline V lookup: CDR1 MNHEY, CDR2 SVGAGI. The V gene lost 0 bases and the J gene lost 1 base, with 12 bases spanning the gap. As DNA, the CDR3 is TGTGCCAGCAGTTACTCCGGACAGAAATATAACTATGGCTACACCTTC. Translating it yields CASSYSGQKYNYGYTF.

The chain uses TRBV6-4 and TRBJ2-3, with D perhaps TRBD2 (6 bases). V gave up 5 bases and J gave up 12 bases, with 18 bases separating them. Germline lookup yields CDR1 MRHNA and CDR2 SNTAGT. The CDR3 is made up of 13 amino acids. CDR3 region: CASSSEGGVTQYF. The CDR3 DNA reads TGTGCCAGCAGTAGCGAGGGAGGCGTCACACAGTATTTT.

V usage is TRBV28 and J usage is TRBJ1-5; D gene unclear. CDR1 and CDR2 from the germline V gene are MDHEN and SYDVKM. The CDR3 runs 12 residues. The ends were cut back, 3 bases at V and 6 bases at J, with 6 bases in the middle. The chain's CDR3 is CASSFSRQPQHF. For the CDR3, the DNA is TGTGCCAGCAGTTTCTCGCGTCAGCCCCAGCATTTT.

This sequence joins TRBV28 and TRBJ2-5; 8 bases fit TRBD1. Germline CDR1 reads MDHEN; CDR2 reads SYDVKM. J was trimmed by 5 bases and V by 4 bases; bases with no gene match: 12. This CDR3 is built from 16 residues. The CDR3 here is CASSSSHSGGFETQYF. In DNA, the CDR3 is TGTGCCAGCAGTTCCTCGCACTCAGGGGGCTTCGAGACCCAGTACTTC.

This clone was picked up one time. This chain uses TRBV2 with TRBJ2-7, with 8 nucleotides matching TRBD1. Germline trimming cut 8 bases from V and 6 bases from J; bases unmatched to any gene: 12. This CDR3 contains 14 residues. The germline CDR1 and CDR2 sequences are SNHLY and FYNNEI. The DNA of the CDR3 is TGTGCCAGCCTACCCGGGACAGGTTCAACCGAGCAGTACTTC. Protein sequence: CASLPGTGSTEQYF.

This chain links TRBV3-1 (or the pseudogene TRBV3-2) with TRBJ1-1; D is uncertain. Trimming left V 3 bases short and J 1 base short, with 3 bases between. Germline assignment: CDR1 LGHDT and CDR2 YNNKEL (reference sequence). The CDR3 is made up of 12 amino acids. CDR3 in amino acids: CASSHQNTEAFF. CDR3 coding DNA: TGTGCCAGCAGCCACCAGAACACTGAAGCTTTCTTT.

The V and J genes are TRBV5-1 and TRBJ2-7; 7 nucleotides align to TRBD1. This CDR3 has 14 residues. Trimming took 5 bases from V and 5 from J; bases not matched to a gene: 10. CDR1 SGHRS and CDR2 YFSETQ come from the germline V gene. CDR3 sequence reads: CASRQATGLNEQYF. CDR3 in DNA: TGCGCCAGCAGACAAGCGACAGGGCTCAACGAGCAGTACTTC.

The rearrangement joins TRBV30 to TRBJ2-7, with 11 nucleotides matching TRBD2. V was pared by 2 bases and J by 9 bases, with 3 bases of the junction left unmatched. This CDR3 is built from 12 residues. From germline, CDR1 is GTSNPN and CDR2 SVGIG (reference sequence). CDR3 protein: CAWSRTSGRQYF. DNA of the CDR3: TGTGCCTGGAGTCGGACTAGCGGGCGGCAGTACTTC.

This chain connects TRBV27 to TRBJ2-1; D might be TRBD2 (5 bases). Germline V gives CDR1 MNHEY, CDR2 SMNVEV (reference sequence). The CDR3 loop spans 15 amino acids. Trimming left V 3 bases short and J 7 bases short, with 16 bases between. CDR3 region: CASSLRAGDVNEQFF. The CDR3 nucleotides are TGTGCCAGCAGTTTGAGGGCCGGGGATGTAAATGAGCAGTTCTTC.

The chain uses TRBV7-3 and TRBJ2-3, with 9 bases fitting TRBD2. Per the germline V gene, CDR1 is SGHTA and CDR2 is FQGTGA. The J segment lost 3 bases and the V segment lost 0 bases, leaving 10 bases of the junction unmatched. The CDR3 is made up of 18 amino acids. The CDR3 DNA reads as TGTGCCAGCAGCTTAACGTTTTGGGGAGCGGGAGGTACAGATACGCAGTATTTT. Translation gives CASSLTFWGAGGTDTQYF.

This sequence joins TRBV6-6 and TRBJ1-5; 7 nucleotides match TRBD1. Germline V CDR1 and CDR2: MNHNY, SVGAGI (reference sequence). This CDR3 comprises 16 residues. V shed 0 bases and J 6 bases; nucleotides not matched to a gene: 8. The CDR3 DNA reads TGTGCCAGCAGTTACTCGACAGGGAGAGGAACTCAGCCCCAGCATTTT. It codes for CASSYSTGRGTQPQHF.